What follows is one T cell receptor beta chain and its context. The data originate from a study of blood T cell repertoires in COVID-19. Overall study context: Sites across the United States, Italy and Spain contributed samples from acute and convalescent COVID-19. T cells, B-cell-depleted T cells, or PBMCs provided the cDNA or gDNA that served as material.

Trimming shortened V by 1 base and J by 5 bases, and 11 bases separated the two germline ends. This CDR3 has 15 amino acids. CDR1 SGHVS and CDR2 FQNEAQ come from the germline V gene. The table came from immunoSEQ multiplex PCR; TCRdb's copy has only in-frame clones and leaves some out. Of 160,000 or so clones in the sample, about four fifths were seen once. Sequencing was carried out using peripheral blood. V and J are TRBV7-8 and TRBJ2-2; D possibly corresponds to TRBD2 (5 bases). The TCR originated in a man between 65 and 85 years old who had recovered from COVID-19. CDR3 loop: CASSLGIGVTGELFF. In DNA form, the CDR3 reads TGTGCCAGCAGCTTAGGCATCGGGGTTACCGGGGAGCTGTTTTTT.